The 27 T cell receptor beta chains listed next were all sequenced from one sample in a study of immune cell composition in non-small cell lung cancer. TCRdb's copy holds only in-frame clones and misses some; the assay was immunoSEQ multiplex PCR. The sample yields just under 6,000 clones, about 85% seen once. The normal lung sample lay at least 3 cm, and maximally far, from the tumour. The source material was non-adjacent lung tissue. The receptor source for this set is a human donor with non-small cell lung cancer.

This clone was counted a few times. This chain uses TRBV18 with TRBJ2-5, with 9 bases lining up with TRBD1. Trimming removed 3 bases from V and 5 bases from J; junction bases left unmatched: 13. The germline CDR1 and CDR2 sequences are KGHSH and LQKENI. The CDR3 spans 17 residues. CDR3 sequence reads: CASSPFDRGVWDETQYF. The CDR3 nucleotides are TGTGCCAGCTCACCCTTTGACAGGGGGGTCTGGGATGAGACCCAGTACTTC.

V is TRBV6-1 and J is TRBJ1-1; D is possibly TRBD1 (5 bases). CDR1 MNHNS and CDR2 SASEGT come from the germline V gene. The CDR3 runs 13 residues. The V and J ends lost 10 bases and 6 bases respectively, with 18 bases between them. For the CDR3, the DNA is TGTGCCACTCAGCCCAAGGGGAGGGCTGAAGCTTTCTTT. This gives the protein CATQPKGRAEAFF.

The rearrangement links TRBV19 to TRBJ1-2; D perhaps matches TRBD1 (6 bases). The CDR3 consists of 13 residues. The germline CDR1 and CDR2 sequences are LNHDA and SQIVND (reference sequence). Deletions cut 3 bases from V and 4 bases from J, with 9 bases between. The CDR3 DNA reads as TGTGCCAGTAGTATCGGGACATTCTATGGCTACACCTTC. It yields the protein CASSIGTFYGYTF.

The chain has TRBV7-9 and TRBJ1-1; 12 bases match TRBD1. This CDR3 has 16 amino acids. V shed 3 bases and J 6 bases; nucleotides not matched to a gene: 8. Germline lookup yields CDR1 SEHNR and CDR2 FQNEAQ (reference sequence). This CDR3 is CASSLGQGATGPEAFF. In DNA, the CDR3 is TGTGCCAGCAGCTTGGGACAGGGGGCGACGGGGCCTGAAGCTTTCTTT.

J is TRBJ2-7 and V is TRBV6-1, with no clear D. Germline V gives CDR1 MNHNS, CDR2 SASEGT. V was trimmed by 4 bases and J by 5 bases, leaving 6 bases between them. CDR3 length: 11 residues. Written as DNA, the CDR3 is TGTGCCAGCAGTGCCGTCCACGAGCAGTACTTC. Its protein product is CASSAVHEQYF.

The chain uses TRBV28 and TRBJ2-7; a weak D match, TRBD1 (5 bases). The CDR3 extends over 15 amino acids. V dropped 3 bases and J dropped 1 base, with 13 bases sitting between them. CDR1 and CDR2 (germline): MDHEN, SYDVKM. CDR3 in amino acids: CASSFRGIRSYEQYF. The CDR3 DNA follows: TGTGCCAGCAGTTTTAGGGGCATACGATCCTACGAGCAGTACTTC.

This chain connects TRBV27 to TRBJ1-2; TRBD1 matches 7 bases. With 3 bases clipped from V and 8 bases from J, the junction kept 9 bases outside the gene matches. The V gene's germline CDR1 is MNHEY and CDR2 SMNVEV (reference sequence). This CDR3 region has 14 residues. The CDR3 DNA reads TGTGCCAGCAGTTTTCGACAGGGACAAGGGGGCTACACCTTC. This gives the protein CASSFRQGQGGYTF.

V gene TRBV19 combines with J gene TRBJ2-3; perhaps TRBD1 as D (6 bases). The CDR3 sequence is 15 residues long. Germline CDR1 reads LNHDA; CDR2 reads SQIVND (reference sequence). Trimming cost V 3 bases and J 4 bases, with 14 bases left between them. In DNA form, the CDR3 reads TGTGCCAGTAGTATCGGTGGGGCAGGGGCAGATACGCAGTATTTT. This codes for CASSIGGAGADTQYF.

The V and J genes are TRBV7-9 and TRBJ1-5; 11 bases are a match to TRBD1. Germline CDR1 is SEHNR and CDR2 is FQNEAQ (reference sequence). The CDR3 covers 15 residues. J lost 7 bases, V lost 4 bases, and 6 bases had no gene match. CDR3 sequence reads: CASSSDRGPGQPQHF. The CDR3 DNA reads TGTGCCAGCAGCTCGGACAGGGGGCCGGGGCAGCCCCAGCATTTT.

V gene TRBV18 combines with J gene TRBJ2-1; D uncertain. CDR1 is KGHSH, CDR2 LQKENI, per germline. The CDR3 loop spans 12 amino acids. Trimming took off 2 bases at V and 7 bases at J, with 6 bases between the two ends. CDR3 nucleotide sequence: TGTGCCAGCTCACCAGGTAGTAATGAGCAGTTCTTC. Translation: CASSPGSNEQFF.

This clone was detected only a few times. The chain carries TRBV18 and TRBJ1-1, with 7 bases lining up with TRBD1. CDR1 is KGHSH, CDR2 LQKENI, per germline. Trimming took 0 bases from V and 6 from J; bases not matched to a gene: 7. The CDR3 runs 15 residues. The CDR3 loop reads CASSPPHRGRAEAFF. For the CDR3, the DNA is TGTGCCAGCTCACCACCGCACAGGGGAAGGGCTGAAGCTTTCTTT.

The chain employs TRBV2 and TRBJ1-4; D remains ambiguous. The V end was cut by 7 bases, the J end by 8 bases, with 5 bases between. The CDR3 loop spans 10 amino acids. CDR1 and CDR2 from the germline V gene are SNHLY and FYNNEI. CDR3 DNA: TGTGCCAGCAAATCGGAAAAACTGTTTTTT. Protein: CASKSEKLFF.

The genes are TRBV30 and TRBJ2-5, with TRBD1 identical over 9 bases. The ends lost 4 bases at V and 4 bases at J; junction bases unmatched: 7. The CDR3 is made up of 14 amino acids. CDR1 GTSNPN and CDR2 SVGIG come from the germline V gene (reference sequence). This chain's CDR3 is CAWTPGTGPETQYF. In DNA form, the CDR3 reads TGTGCCTGGACCCCCGGGACAGGGCCAGAGACCCAGTACTTC.

The chain recombines TRBV27 with TRBJ1-2; 8 nucleotides align to TRBD1. CDR3 length: 15 amino acids. The germline CDR1 and CDR2 sequences are MNHEY and SMNVEV (reference sequence). The V segment lost 2 bases and the J segment 5 bases; nucleotides outside the gene matches: 7. The CDR3 loop reads CASSLQTGEGYGYTF. CDR3 DNA sequence: TGTGCCAGCAGTTTACAGACAGGGGAGGGGTATGGCTACACCTTC.

The V and J genes are TRBV6-6 and TRBJ2-7, with 9 bases matching TRBD1. CDR3 length: 15 residues. Looked up from germline, CDR1 is MNHNY and CDR2 is SVGAGI (reference sequence). V shed 0 bases, J shed 9 bases, and the junction held 9 bases outside the gene matches. CDR3 sequence reads: CASSYSPGTGMRQYF. CDR3 nucleotide sequence: TGTGCCAGCAGTTACTCCCCCGGGACAGGGATGAGGCAGTACTTC.

This rearrangement joins TRBV7-3 to TRBJ2-7; the match to TRBD1 covers 8 bases. This CDR3 region has 13 residues. Germline-derived CDR1 and CDR2 are SGHTA and FQGTGA. V shed 5 bases, J shed 3 bases, and the junction held 3 bases outside the gene matches. The CDR3 DNA follows: TGTGCCAGCAGCCGTGGGACAGGCTACGAGCAGTACTTC. It specifies CASSRGTGYEQYF.

The genes are TRBV19 and TRBJ1-5; D possibly corresponds to TRBD1 (6 bases). The CDR3 runs 15 residues. In germline, CDR1 is LNHDA, CDR2 SQIVND (reference sequence). The germline V and J ends were trimmed by 1 base and 1 base, with 8 bases remaining between them. CDR3 in DNA: TGTGCCAGTAGTATAGGGGGGCAGAGCAATCAGCCCCAGCATTTT. Translated, it gives CASSIGGQSNQPQHF.

The chain couples TRBV25-1 to TRBJ2-3; 10 nucleotides line up with TRBD2. The J segment lost 5 bases and the V segment lost 3 bases, leaving 5 bases of the junction unmatched. The CDR3 length is 15 residues. Germline CDR1 is MGHDK and CDR2 is SYGVNS. The CDR3 coding sequence is TGTGCCAGCAGTGACAGCGGGAGGGCCGGAGATACGCAGTATTTT. Its protein is CASSDSGRAGDTQYF.

The V call is TRBV7-2, the J call TRBJ2-7, with D possibly TRBD2 on 5 matching bases. CDR1 SGHTA and CDR2 FQGNSA come from the germline V gene. This CDR3 comprises 12 residues. The V and J ends lost 5 bases and 3 bases respectively, with 8 bases between them. CDR3 region: CASSRLNYEQYF. CDR3 bases: TGTGCCAGCAGCCGACTAAACTACGAGCAGTACTTC.

The chain joins TRBV6-1 to TRBJ2-1; 10 bases line up with TRBD2. The CDR3 is made up of 16 amino acids. V gave up 2 bases and J gave up 4 bases; unmatched junction bases: 5. The V gene's germline CDR1 is MNHNS and CDR2 SASEGT. The CDR3 bases are TGTGCCAGCAGTGAACCAACTAGCGGGGCATACAATGAGCAGTTCTTC. It codes for CASSEPTSGAYNEQFF.

This sequence joins TRBV29-1 and TRBJ1-2; 7 bases line up with TRBD1. The CDR3 sequence is 13 residues long. J gave up 0 bases and V 7 bases, and 5 bases lay outside the gene matches. Looked up from germline, CDR1 is SQVTM and CDR2 is ANQGSEA. The CDR3: CSGTGAANYGYTF. In DNA, the CDR3 is TGCAGCGGCACAGGGGCCGCTAACTATGGCTACACCTTC.

The rearrangement links TRBV28 to TRBJ2-1, with D perhaps matching TRBD2 (6 bases). Trimming took off 2 bases at V and 2 bases at J, with 7 bases between the two ends. The CDR3 has 14 amino acids. Germline assignment: CDR1 MDHEN and CDR2 SYDVKM. This chain's CDR3 is CASSLGGTYNEQFF. In DNA form, the CDR3 reads TGTGCCAGCAGTTTAGGAGGGACCTACAATGAGCAGTTCTTC.

V is TRBV5-6 and J is TRBJ1-2, with D unresolved. Germline assignment: CDR1 SGHDT and CDR2 YYEEEE. The V end lost 0 bases, the J end lost 2 bases, and 8 bases lay between the germline ends. There are 14 residues in the CDR3. CDR3 DNA sequence: TGTGCCAGCAGCTTGGGGACGGGGAACTATGGCTACACCTTC. Its translation is CASSLGTGNYGYTF.

V and J are TRBV11-2 and TRBJ2-5, with 10 bases fitting TRBD1. Trimming took 5 bases from V and 1 from J; bases not matched to a gene: 7. There are 16 residues in the CDR3. Germline CDR1 and CDR2: SGHAT and FQNNGV. The CDR3 is CASSRRDRGRQETQYF. Written as DNA, the CDR3 is TGTGCCAGCAGCCGCCGAGACAGGGGGCGCCAAGAGACCCAGTACTTC. Supplemented by reference TRBV11-2 and TRBJ2-5, the full variable domain reads EAGVAQSPRYKIIEKRQSVAFWCNPISGHATLYWYQQILGQGPKLLIQFQNNGVVDDSQLPKDRFSAERLKGVDSTLKIQPAKLEDSAVYLCASSRRDRGRQETQYFGPGTRLLVL.

The chain links TRBV29-1 to TRBJ1-2; no clear D gene. V gave up 7 bases and J gave up 3 bases, with 12 bases separating them. This CDR3 is built from 12 residues. Germline loops: CDR1 SQVTM, CDR2 ANQGSEA. CDR3 residues: CSGQSRDYGYTF. The CDR3 DNA follows: TGCAGCGGCCAGTCGAGGGACTATGGCTACACCTTC.

J is TRBJ1-1 and V is TRBV19; no clear D. V was cut by 4 bases and J by 10 bases, with 16 bases left in between. This CDR3 has 13 amino acids. The germline gives CDR1 LNHDA, CDR2 SQIVND (reference sequence). CDR3 in DNA: TGTGCCAGTAGTACCATAACAGCCGGAGGAGCTTTCTTT. This sequence encodes CASSTITAGGAFF.

V usage is TRBV5-5 and J usage is TRBJ2-5; 9 bases are shared with TRBD1. CDR3 length equals 14 residues. The J segment lost 4 bases and the V segment lost 5 bases, leaving 6 bases of the junction unmatched. The V gene's germline CDR1 is SGHKS and CDR2 YYEKEE (reference sequence). CDR3 sequence (DNA): TGTGCCAGCAGTATGGACAGGGGCGGAGAGACCCAGTACTTC. Amino acid sequence: CASSMDRGGETQYF.